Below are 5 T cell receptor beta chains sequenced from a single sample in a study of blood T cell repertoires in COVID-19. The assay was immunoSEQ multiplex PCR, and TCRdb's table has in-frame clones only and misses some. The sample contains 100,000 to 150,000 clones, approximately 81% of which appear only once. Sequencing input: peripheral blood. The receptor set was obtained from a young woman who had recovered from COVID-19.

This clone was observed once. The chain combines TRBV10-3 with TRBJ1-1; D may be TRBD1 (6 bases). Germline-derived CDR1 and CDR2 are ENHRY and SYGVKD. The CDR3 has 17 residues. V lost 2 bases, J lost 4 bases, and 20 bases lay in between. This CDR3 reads CAISEPRRTVGSTEAFF. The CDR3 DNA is TGTGCCATCAGTGAGCCACGACGGACAGTTGGGAGCACTGAAGCTTTCTTT.

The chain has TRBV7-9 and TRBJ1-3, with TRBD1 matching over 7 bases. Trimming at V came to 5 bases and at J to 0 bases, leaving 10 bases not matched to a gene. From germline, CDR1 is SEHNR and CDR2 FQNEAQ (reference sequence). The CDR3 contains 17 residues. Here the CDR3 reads CASSRRGQHYSGNTIYF. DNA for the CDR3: TGTGCCAGCAGCCGAAGGGGACAGCATTACTCTGGAAACACCATATATTTT. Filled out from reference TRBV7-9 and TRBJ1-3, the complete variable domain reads DTGVSQNPRHKITKRGQNVTFRCDPISEHNRLYWYRQTLGQGPEFLTYFQNEAQLEKSRLLSDRFSAERPKGSFSTLEIQRTEQGDSAMYLCASSRRGQHYSGNTIYFGEGSWLTVV.

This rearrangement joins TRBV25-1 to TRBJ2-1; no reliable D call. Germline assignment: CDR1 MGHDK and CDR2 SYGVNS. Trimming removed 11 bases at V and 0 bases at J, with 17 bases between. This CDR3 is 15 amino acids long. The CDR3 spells CAAGSRRSSYNEQFF. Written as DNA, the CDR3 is TGTGCCGCCGGTTCGAGGCGGAGCTCCTACAATGAGCAGTTCTTC.

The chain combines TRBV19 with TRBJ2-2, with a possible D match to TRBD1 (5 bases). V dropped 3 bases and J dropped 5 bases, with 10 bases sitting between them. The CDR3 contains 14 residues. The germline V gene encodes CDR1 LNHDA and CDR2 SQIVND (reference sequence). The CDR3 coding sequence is TGTGCCAGTAGTATTCAGGGTAGTACCGGGGAGCTGTTTTTT. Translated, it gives CASSIQGSTGELFF.

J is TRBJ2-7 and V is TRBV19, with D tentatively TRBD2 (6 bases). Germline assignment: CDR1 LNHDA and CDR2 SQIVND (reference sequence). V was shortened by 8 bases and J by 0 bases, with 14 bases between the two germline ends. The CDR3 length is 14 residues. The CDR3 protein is CASSLGGSSYEQYF. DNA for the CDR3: TGTGCCAGTTCCTTGGGGGGAAGCTCCTACGAGCAGTACTTC. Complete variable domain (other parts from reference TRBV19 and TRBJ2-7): DGGITQSPKYLFRKEGQNVTLSCEQNLNHDAMYWYRQDPGQGLRLIYYSQIVNDFQKGDIAEGYSVSREKKESFPLTVTSAQKNPTAFYLCASSLGGSSYEQYFGPGTRLTVT.